Below are 5 T cell receptor beta chains sequenced from a single sample in a study of PD-1 blockade in classical Hodgkin lymphoma (dated by TCRdb to the early 2020s). The intended sense of this specimen's time point label: cycle 4 day 1 (C4D1), after 5 to 7 weeks of nivolumab. Every trial patient had relapsed following autologous stem cell transplantation, and prior brentuximab vedotin exposure was what differed among cohorts A, B and C. Library method: the immunoSEQ multiplex PCR assay. TCRdb took over this immuneACCESS table, retaining in-frame rearrangements with V and J assigned. Such tables are incomplete; in checked studies, under half of the missing clones stem from an unresolved V gene, and the remainder is unexplained. The sample table lists about 33,000 clones, approximately 65% of them with a count of one. The ten largest account for approximately 4% of the sample. Sequenced here: peripheral blood mononuclear cells (PBMCs), sampled before the fourth cycle of nivolumab. Receptors originate from a human donor with classical Hodgkin lymphoma.

The chain uses TRBV6-5 and TRBJ2-7, with unresolved D. CDR1 is MNHEY, CDR2 SVGAGI, per germline. CDR3 length: 13 amino acids. Trimming removed 2 bases at V and 1 base at J, with 6 bases between. The CDR3 here is CASSYGESYEQYF. The CDR3 region has the DNA TGTGCCAGCAGTTACGGAGAATCCTACGAGCAGTACTTC.

This clone is judged medium-sized (0.01 to 0.1%). V is TRBV18 and J is TRBJ1-2; no reliable D call. Deletions cut 0 bases from V and 6 bases from J, with 8 bases between. CDR3 length: 13 residues. Germline loops: CDR1 KGHSH, CDR2 LQKENI. The CDR3 reads CASSPPIQDGYTF. The CDR3, as DNA: TGTGCCAGCTCACCACCGATCCAGGATGGCTACACCTTC.

The CDR3 loop is CASSLYGERGEKLFF. Here the CDR3 DNA reads TGTGCCAGCAGCTTATACGGTGAACGGGGTGAAAAACTGTTTTTT. The genes are TRBV7-9 and TRBJ1-4; D is ambiguous. The V gene's germline CDR1 is SEHNR and CDR2 FQNEAQ (reference sequence). Trimming cost V 2 bases and J 7 bases, with 14 bases left between them. The CDR3 has 15 amino acids.

The rearrangement uses TRBV25-1 and TRBJ2-1, with 11 nucleotides matching TRBD2. Germline CDR1 is MGHDK and CDR2 is SYGVNS. This CDR3 has 16 amino acids. The trim removed 4 bases at V and 7 bases at J, leaving 9 bases unmatched. Here the CDR3 reads CASSASLAGGLNEQFF. CDR3 sequence (DNA): TGTGCCAGCAGTGCTTCTTTAGCGGGAGGGCTTAATGAGCAGTTCTTC.

The chain employs TRBV5-4 and TRBJ2-5, with no clear D. The CDR3 totals 14 residues. Trimming removed 0 bases from V and 1 base from J, with 7 bases in between. Germline CDR1 SGHNT, CDR2 YYREEE (reference sequence). CDR3 region: CASSLGAVQETQYF. For the CDR3, the DNA is TGTGCCAGCAGCTTGGGGGCAGTCCAAGAGACCCAGTACTTC.